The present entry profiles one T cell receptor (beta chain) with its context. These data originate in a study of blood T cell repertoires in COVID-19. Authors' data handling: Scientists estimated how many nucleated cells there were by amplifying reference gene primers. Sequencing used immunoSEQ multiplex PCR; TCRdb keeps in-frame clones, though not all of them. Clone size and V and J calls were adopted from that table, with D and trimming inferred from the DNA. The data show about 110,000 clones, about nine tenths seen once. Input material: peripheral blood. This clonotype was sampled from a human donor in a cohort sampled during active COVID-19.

The CDR3 DNA follows: TGTGCCAGCAGCTTATCCCCCCCGCTGGAGGGCTACACCTTC. Its protein product is CASSLSPPLEGYTF. The V call is TRBV7-2, the J call TRBJ1-2; D remains unclear. V dropped 2 bases and J dropped 8 bases, with 15 bases sitting between them. The CDR3 contains 14 residues. Germline assignment: CDR1 SGHTA and CDR2 FQGNSA.